The 27 T cell receptor beta chains below come from one sample, sequenced in a study of cytomegalovirus exposure and HLA in healthy donors. Researchers ran the PCR with 60 Vbeta and 13 Jbeta primers. Sequencing was performed with immunoSEQ multiplex PCR; in TCRdb, only in-frame clones are kept and a portion is missing. Of about 98,000 clones in the sample, around four fifths are singletons; the top ten hold under 4%. Sequencing input: PBMCs. The receptors come from a female donor in good health and CMV-seropositive.

V and J are TRBV5-1 and TRBJ2-3; possible D gene TRBD2, 6 bases. The germline gives CDR1 SGHRS, CDR2 YFSETQ. The V end lost 2 bases, the J end lost 2 bases, and 12 bases lay between the germline ends. This CDR3 has 15 amino acids. This CDR3 reads CASSLGGANTDTQYF. The CDR3 DNA follows: TGCGCCAGCAGCTTAGGAGGGGCCAACACAGATACGCAGTATTTT. The variable domain in full, completed from reference TRBV5-1 and TRBJ2-3, reads KAGVTQTPRYLIKTRGQQVTLSCSPISGHRSVSWYQQTPGQGLQFLFEYFSETQRNKGNFPGRFSGRQFSNSRSEMNVSTLELGDSALYLCASSLGGANTDTQYFGPGTRLTVL.

The chain recombines TRBV5-1 with TRBJ1-3; D is perhaps TRBD1 (6 bases). The V gene's germline CDR1 is SGHRS and CDR2 YFSETQ. The CDR3 runs 16 residues. The germline V and J ends were trimmed by 0 bases and 3 bases, with 13 bases remaining between them. The CDR3 here is CASSLGEQGYGNTIYF. CDR3 coding DNA: TGCGCCAGCAGCTTGGGGGAACAGGGTTATGGAAACACCATATATTTT.

The chain joins TRBV18 to TRBJ1-5; 8 positions match TRBD1. The CDR3 contains 16 residues. Trimming took 1 base from V and 5 from J; bases not matched to a gene: 7. Germline loops: CDR1 KGHSH, CDR2 LQKENI. This CDR3 is CASSPQSPGGDQPQHF. DNA of the CDR3: TGTGCCAGCTCACCACAGTCCCCAGGGGGCGATCAGCCCCAGCATTTT.

The CDR3 sequence: CASGLAAPMDEQYF. CDR3 coding DNA: TGTGCTAGTGGACTAGCGGCTCCTATGGACGAGCAGTACTTC. This sequence joins TRBV12-5 and TRBJ2-7; 8 bases are shared with TRBD2. Germline V gives CDR1 LGHNT, CDR2 FRNRAP. The CDR3 is 14 residues long. J lost 5 bases, V lost 6 bases, and 9 bases had no gene match. Full variable domain (remainder filled in from reference TRBV12-5 and TRBJ2-7): DARVTQTPRHKVTEMGQEVTMRCQPILGHNTVFWYRQTMMQGLELLAYFRNRAPLDDSGMPKDRFSAEMPDATLATLKIQPSEPRDSAVYFCASGLAAPMDEQYFGPGTRLTVT.

The V gene is TRBV6-1, the J gene TRBJ2-7; 12 nucleotides line up with TRBD1. CDR3 size: 14 residues. Per germline, CDR1 MNHNS and CDR2 SASEGT. Unmatched junction bases numbered 8, after V lost 8 bases and J lost 6 bases. As DNA, the CDR3 is TGTGCCAGCCAAAGGGACAGGGGGCTTCGCGAGCAGTACTTC. As protein: CASQRDRGLREQYF.

V gene TRBV30 combines with J gene TRBJ2-2, with D possibly TRBD1 on 5 matching bases. Germline V gene lookup returns CDR1 GTSNPN and CDR2 SVGIG (reference sequence). The CDR3 is 13 amino acids. V lost 4 bases, J lost 4 bases, and 10 bases lay in between. This CDR3 is CAWTGFSTGELFF. DNA for the CDR3: TGTGCCTGGACAGGGTTCAGCACCGGGGAGCTGTTTTTT.

The chain couples TRBV19 to TRBJ1-3; 7 positions match TRBD1. The length of the CDR3 is 15 residues. Germline trimming cut 3 bases from V and 1 base from J; bases unmatched to any gene: 3. Germline V gene data show CDR1 as LNHDA and CDR2 as SQIVND (reference sequence). The CDR3 is CASSIPGQSGNTIYF. DNA for the CDR3: TGTGCCAGTAGTATCCCGGGACAGTCTGGAAACACCATATATTTT.

The chain carries TRBV13 and TRBJ1-2; TRBD1 matches at 12 bases. Germline V gene lookup returns CDR1 PRHDT and CDR2 FYEKMQ (reference sequence). With 4 bases clipped from V and 5 bases from J, the junction kept 2 bases outside the gene matches. The CDR3 loop spans 14 amino acids. The CDR3 region has the DNA TGTGCCAGCAGCTGGGACAGGGGGCATTATGGCTACACCTTC. Translation gives CASSWDRGHYGYTF.

The chain carries TRBV28 and TRBJ2-1, with a possible D match to TRBD1 (6 bases). V was trimmed by 6 bases and J by 9 bases, leaving 6 bases between them. The CDR3 covers 10 residues. The germline V gene encodes CDR1 MDHEN and CDR2 SYDVKM. CDR3 in amino acids: CASSRGEQFF. In DNA form, the CDR3 reads TGTGCCAGCAGCAGGGGTGAGCAGTTCTTC.

The rearrangement joins TRBV9 to TRBJ2-7, with TRBD2 matching 7 bases. Germline trimming cut 0 bases from V and 3 bases from J; bases unmatched to any gene: 6. The germline V gene encodes CDR1 SGDLS and CDR2 YYNGEE. The CDR3 spans 15 residues. The CDR3 DNA follows: TGTGCCAGCAGCGTAGCAGCGGGCGGGGGCTACGAGCAGTACTTC. Translated, it gives CASSVAAGGGYEQYF.

V is TRBV6-5 and J is TRBJ1-5, with D perhaps matching TRBD1 (6 bases). This CDR3 is built from 14 residues. V was cut by 5 bases and J by 6 bases, with 14 bases left in between. Per germline, CDR1 MNHEY and CDR2 SVGAGI. CDR3 DNA: TGTGCCAGCAGTAACAGGGAAAGGGGTCAGCCCCAGCATTTT. The encoded protein is CASSNRERGQPQHF.

The J gene is TRBJ2-1, the V gene TRBV2; perhaps TRBD2 as D (6 bases). CDR1 SNHLY and CDR2 FYNNEI come from the germline V gene. V lost 7 bases and J lost 0, with 13 bases in between. CDR3 size: 15 residues. CDR3 in amino acids: CASTPTRGSYNEQFF. The CDR3 DNA sequence: TGTGCCAGCACCCCGACTAGGGGCTCCTACAATGAGCAGTTCTTC.

J is TRBJ1-2 and V is TRBV7-9, with 8 bases lining up with TRBD1. V gave up 7 bases and J gave up 8 bases; unmatched junction bases: 15. The CDR3 consists of 15 residues. Per germline, CDR1 SEHNR and CDR2 FQNEAQ (reference sequence). CDR3 nucleotides: TGTGCCAGCACTCGAGCGGGGACAGGCATCGGGGGCTACACCTTC. As protein: CASTRAGTGIGGYTF.

V gene TRBV6-4 combines with J gene TRBJ1-1; D perhaps matches TRBD1 (6 bases). This CDR3 has 13 residues. The germline gives CDR1 MRHNA, CDR2 SNTAGT. V was trimmed by 2 bases and J by 4 bases, leaving 8 bases between them. CDR3 nucleotide sequence: TGTGCCAGCAGTGACGACAGGAGCACTGAAGCTTTCTTT. Protein sequence: CASSDDRSTEAFF.

In this sample, this clone turned up a few times. The chain links TRBV19 to TRBJ2-1; 10 positions agree with TRBD2. The CDR3 has 13 amino acids. The V segment lost 6 bases and the J segment 6 bases; nucleotides outside the gene matches: 2. Germline CDR1 is LNHDA and CDR2 is SQIVND (reference sequence). CDR3 coding DNA: TGTGCCAGTAGGTCTAGCGGGAGCAATGAGCAGTTCTTC. It specifies CASRSSGSNEQFF.

This sequence joins TRBV10-2 and TRBJ1-6, with D unresolved. The germline gives CDR1 WSHSY, CDR2 SAAADI. Deletions cut 0 bases from V and 7 bases from J, with 7 bases between. CDR3 length: 14 residues. The CDR3 DNA is TGCGCCAGCAGTGAGTCGAAGAGAAATTCACCCCTCCACTTT. Translation gives CASSESKRNSPLHF.

The rearrangement uses TRBV5-1 and TRBJ2-7; 7 bases map to TRBD1. The V gene end was trimmed by 0 bases and the J gene end by 6 bases; junction bases not matched to a gene: 12. CDR3 length: 16 residues. The V gene's germline CDR1 is SGHRS and CDR2 YFSETQ. For the CDR3, the DNA is TGCGCCAGCAGCTTGGAGCCAGGGGGTACTTTGGGCGAGCAGTACTTC. Its translation is CASSLEPGGTLGEQYF.

A word on this clone: No conserved phenylalanine or tryptophan is present at the end of the CDR3, so a read error is the likely explanation. This chain connects TRBV29-1 to TRBJ2-7, with 10 bases aligning to TRBD1. The germline V gene encodes CDR1 SQVTM and CDR2 ANQGSEA. V lost 7 bases and J lost 7; bases outside the gene matches: 10. The CDR3 totals 13 residues. CDR3 DNA sequence: TGCAGCGCCCTACCGGGACAGGGGTGTGAGCAGTACCTC. Its translation is CSALPGQGCEQYL.

J is TRBJ1-1 and V is TRBV9; possibly TRBD1 for D (6 bases). The CDR3 runs to 15 residues. V lost 0 bases, J lost 0 bases, and 9 bases lay in between. Germline CDR1 reads SGDLS; CDR2 reads YYNGEE. CDR3 protein: CASSVATGMNTEAFF. CDR3 in DNA: TGTGCCAGCAGCGTAGCTACAGGGATGAACACTGAAGCTTTCTTT.

The chain is built from TRBV14 and TRBJ2-6, with no clear D. Germline lookup yields CDR1 SGHDN and CDR2 FVKESK. Trimming pared 0 bases from V and 2 bases from J, leaving 14 bases between. This CDR3 region has 18 residues. The CDR3 DNA is TGTGCCAGCAGCCAAGATAGTCTGGTTTTGGCTGGGGCCAACGTCCTGACTTTC. Protein: CASSQDSLVLAGANVLTF.

This clone was counted a single time. The genes are TRBV30 and TRBJ2-3; 12 bases are shared with TRBD2. CDR3 size: 16 residues. Germline CDR1 GTSNPN, CDR2 SVGIG (reference sequence). With 2 bases clipped from V and 5 bases from J, the junction kept 8 bases outside the gene matches. This chain's CDR3 is CAWSRGLAGTEDTQYF. CDR3 DNA sequence: TGTGCCTGGAGTCGCGGACTAGCGGGAACGGAAGATACGCAGTATTTT.

This chain connects TRBV11-3 to TRBJ2-5; 11 bases agree with TRBD1. This CDR3 region has 15 residues. V lost 3 bases and J lost 4; bases outside the gene matches: 4. Per the germline V gene, CDR1 is SGHNT and CDR2 is YENEEA. CDR3 coding DNA: TGTGCCAGCAGCTTGGGACAGGGGGTATCAGAGACCCAGTACTTC. It is translated as CASSLGQGVSETQYF.

The chain couples TRBV29-1 to TRBJ2-1, with 11 bases aligning to TRBD2. CDR1 and CDR2 from the germline V gene are SQVTM and ANQGSEA. J gave up 2 bases and V 4 bases, and 7 bases lay outside the gene matches. The CDR3 is 16 residues long. The CDR3 nucleotides read TGCAGCGTTGGGCTAAGACTAGCGGGGACCTACAATGAGCAGTTCTTC. This translates into CSVGLRLAGTYNEQFF.

CDR3 sequence (DNA): TGTGCCAGCAGTGGACAGAGCGGAAACACCATATATTTT. Amino acids: CASSGQSGNTIYF. V is TRBV6-1 and J is TRBJ1-3, with D possibly matching TRBD1 (5 bases). Germline lookup yields CDR1 MNHNS and CDR2 SASEGT. The CDR3 loop spans 13 amino acids. Trimming took off 4 bases at V and 4 bases at J, with 8 bases between the two ends.

The chain joins TRBV7-2 to TRBJ2-3, with D perhaps TRBD1 (5 bases). Trimming left V 5 bases short and J 0 bases short, with 15 bases between. The CDR3 consists of 16 residues. Germline CDR1 is SGHTA and CDR2 is FQGNSA. Written as DNA, the CDR3 is TGTGCCAGCAGCCCCATCAGGGCCTCTAGCACAGATACGCAGTATTTT. Translating gives CASSPIRASSTDTQYF.

This clone was seen a handful of times. CDR3 nucleotide sequence: TGTGCCAGCAGTCGGGGACAGTCCAATCAGCCCCAGCATTTT. This gives the protein CASSRGQSNQPQHF. The chain links TRBV6-5 to TRBJ1-5, with TRBD1 matching over 7 bases. Looked up from germline, CDR1 is MNHEY and CDR2 is SVGAGI. The CDR3 spans 14 residues. V lost 5 bases and J lost 3; bases outside the gene matches: 4.

There are a few counts of this clone. The rearrangement links TRBV2 to TRBJ1-2; 7 bases line up with TRBD1. With 5 bases clipped from V and 4 bases from J, the junction kept 4 bases outside the gene matches. Germline values: CDR1 SNHLY, CDR2 FYNNEI. This CDR3 region has 13 residues. The chain's CDR3 is CASSLRDSYGYTF. The CDR3 coding sequence is TGTGCCAGCAGTCTTCGGGACAGCTATGGCTACACCTTC.